This entry features one T cell receptor beta chain sequence. What it recognizes is unknown. The sample belongs to a study of cytomegalovirus exposure and HLA in healthy donors. Study-level points and caveats: A reported reduction in N-insertions relative to the roughly 610-donor mean was seen in an Asian-associated ancestry cluster in a later analysis.

13 Jbeta primers and 60 Vbeta primers were used for the PCR. Here immunoSEQ multiplex PCR was the method, and the copy in TCRdb shows in-frame clones only, minus some. The repertoire includes 120,000 to 150,000 clones, about 70% of them detected once, and 3.5% to 4% sits in the top ten. The CDR3 spans 15 residues. Deletions cut 3 bases from V and 2 bases from J, with 13 bases between. Germline V gene lookup returns CDR1 SEHNR and CDR2 FQNEAQ (reference sequence). The sequenced material came from PBMCs. The chain combines TRBV7-9 with TRBJ1-1, with D uncertain. The clonotype was recovered from a man aged 18 to 30 in good health and CMV-seronegative. CDR3 sequence: CASSLAVTPNTEAFF. DNA of the CDR3: TGTGCCAGCAGCTTGGCTGTTACCCCCAACACTGAAGCTTTCTTT.